This T cell receptor beta chain stems from a study of T cell repertoires in cytomegalovirus infection (dated by TCRdb to about 2019). Turning to the overall study: The peptide stimulations were aimed at well-studied HLA-B-restricted epitopes as well as recently identified HLA-C-restricted CMV epitopes, whose presentation resists viral immunomodulation. The HLA type of each donor mattered for the analysis, because public TCR beta signatures pointed to carriage of CMV infection along with the matching HLA type. What the authors observed across the whole study: The ex vivo response was dominated by HLA-C-restricted CMV-specific TCR beta clonotypes, which also provided the single most frequent clonotype in two of eight donors. Carriers of CMV infection plus the relevant HLA type were discriminated by the cumulative frequency of public TCR beta family members in the study cohort and in an independent roughly 340-donor cohort.

This clonotype was seen a handful of times. Its antigen remains undetermined. It has no much larger one-base neighbor in the sample; base qualities were not kept. Sequencing instrument: Illumina HiSeq 1500. Using fastp at Q25 and MiXCR, TCRdb reprocessed the public reads and kept productive beta chains. Records with the same CDR3 protein are collapsed into one entry carrying the most frequent genes and DNA. The sample yields roughly 340,000 distinct CDR3 sequences; 25% to 30% were counted once. The ten largest clones add up to 20% of the sample. Explained via the paper, the treatment or condition label denotes: in vitro stimulation with specific CMV peptide epitopes to enrich CMV-specific T cells. This clonotype was sampled from a human donor in good health (CMV status not recorded). Some clones in this sample may be carry-over from other donors' samples. The source was cultured PBMCs, collected from culture after CMV antigen stimulation.

Read as DNA, the sequence is TGTGTCGCAGCCCCGGGACAGGTAACCTACGAGCAGTACTTC. It encodes CVAAPGQVTYEQYF. The chain couples TRBV6-6 to TRBJ2-7; TRBD1 matches 8 bases in the middle. Via the germline V gene (reference sequence), CDR1 is MNHNY and CDR2 SVGAGI. CDR3 length: 14 amino acids, cysteine to phenylalanine. Solely the CDR3 DNA is kept, with 42 bases framed from the first base.